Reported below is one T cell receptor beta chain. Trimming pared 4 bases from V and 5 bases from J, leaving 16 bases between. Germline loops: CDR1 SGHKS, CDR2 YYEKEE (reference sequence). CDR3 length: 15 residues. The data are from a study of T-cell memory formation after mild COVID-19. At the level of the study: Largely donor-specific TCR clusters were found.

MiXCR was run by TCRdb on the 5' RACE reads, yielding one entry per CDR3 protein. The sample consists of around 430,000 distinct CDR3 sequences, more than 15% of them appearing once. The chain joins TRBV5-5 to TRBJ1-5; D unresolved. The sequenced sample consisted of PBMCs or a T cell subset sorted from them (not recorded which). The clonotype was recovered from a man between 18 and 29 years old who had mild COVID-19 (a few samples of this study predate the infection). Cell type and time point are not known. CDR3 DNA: TGTGCCAGCAGCGATGGACGGGGTGGGGATCAGCCCCAGCATTTT. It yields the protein CASSDGRGGDQPQHF.